This TCR beta chain was documented in a study of T-cell reconstitution after alpha-beta-depleted transplantation in children. This clonotype was observed a few times. Looked up from germline, CDR1 is MNHEY and CDR2 is SMNVEV (reference sequence). V was pared by 3 bases and J by 2 bases, with 20 bases between. The CDR3 is 18 residues long. Library preparation (for TCRbeta) was performed with unique molecular identifiers. TCRdb reprocessed the PCR reads via MiXCR and lists one record per CDR3 protein. The sample records roughly 350,000 distinct CDR3 sequences, about a tenth being singletons. The chain uses TRBV27 and TRBJ2-1, with a possible D match to TRBD2 (5 bases). The specimen comprised PBMCs from the stem cell graft donor, sampled from the stem cell graft. The sequence was collected from a human donor who donated a stem cell graft to a child with acute lymphoblastic leukemia. CDR3: CASSFAGLTLRTYNEQFF. The CDR3 DNA sequence: TGTGCCAGCAGTTTCGCGGGCCTAACGCTACGAACCTACAATGAGCAGTTCTTC.